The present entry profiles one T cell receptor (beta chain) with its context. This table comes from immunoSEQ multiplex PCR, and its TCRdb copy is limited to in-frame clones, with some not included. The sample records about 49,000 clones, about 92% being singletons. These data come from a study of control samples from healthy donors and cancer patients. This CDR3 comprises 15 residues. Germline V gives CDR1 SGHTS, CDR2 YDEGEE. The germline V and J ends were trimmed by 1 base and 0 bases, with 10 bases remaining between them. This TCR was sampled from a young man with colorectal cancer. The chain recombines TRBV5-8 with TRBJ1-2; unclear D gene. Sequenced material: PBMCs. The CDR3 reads CASSLLRRANYGYTF. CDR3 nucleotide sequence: TGTGCCAGCAGCTTGCTACGGCGGGCTAACTATGGCTACACCTTC. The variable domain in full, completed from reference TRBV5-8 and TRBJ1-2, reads EAGVTQSPTHLIKTRGQQATLRCSPISGHTSVYWYQQALGLGLQFLLWYDEGEERNRGNFPPRFSGRQFPNYSSELNVNALELEDSALYLCASSLLRRANYGYTFGSGTRLTVV.